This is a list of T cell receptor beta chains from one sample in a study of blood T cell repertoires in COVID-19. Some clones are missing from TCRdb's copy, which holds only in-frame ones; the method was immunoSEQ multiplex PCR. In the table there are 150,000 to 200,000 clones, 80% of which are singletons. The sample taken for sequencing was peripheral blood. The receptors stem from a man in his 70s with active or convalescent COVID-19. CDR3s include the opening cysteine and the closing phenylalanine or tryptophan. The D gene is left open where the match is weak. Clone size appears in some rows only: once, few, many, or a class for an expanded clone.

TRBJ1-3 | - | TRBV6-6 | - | TGTGCCAGCAGCCCCGGAGGAACCGGAAACACCATATATTTT | CASSPGGTGNTIYF
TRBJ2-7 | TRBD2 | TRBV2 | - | TGTGCCAGCAGTGAACACTTAGCGGGAGGGCCGAGGATTGAGCAGTACTTC | CASSEHLAGGPRIEQYF
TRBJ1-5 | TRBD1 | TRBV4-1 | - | TGCGCCAGCAGCCAAGAAGGGGGGCAGGGGGATCAGCCCCAGCATTTT | CASSQEGGQGDQPQHF
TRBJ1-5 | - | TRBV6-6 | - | TGTGCCAGCAGCCGCGCTGATTACAGGGAGCCCCAGCATTTT | CASSRADYREPQHF
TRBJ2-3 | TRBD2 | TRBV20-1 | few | TGCAGTGCTAGTAACCCCGGGGGGGGTAGGGATACGCAGTATTTT | CSASNPGGGRDTQYF
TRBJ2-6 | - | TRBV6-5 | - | TGTGCCAGCATGGGGGCCCAGGCAGGGGCCAACGTCCTGACTTTC | CASMGAQAGANVLTF
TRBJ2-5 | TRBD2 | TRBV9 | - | TGTGCCAGCAGCGTAGGTCGGCTAGCGGGAGCAGAGACCCAGTACTTC | CASSVGRLAGAETQYF
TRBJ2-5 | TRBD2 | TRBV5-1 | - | TGCGCCAGCAGTCCGGGACTAGCGGGAGGGTACCAAGAGACCCAGTACTTC | CASSPGLAGGYQETQYF
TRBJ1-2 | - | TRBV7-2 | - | TGTGCCAGCAGCTCCACGCATGGGGCTGAAAATGGCTACACCTTC | CASSSTHGAENGYTF
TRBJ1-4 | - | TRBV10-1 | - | TGCGCCAGCAGTGAAGGGGGAACTAATGAAAAACTGTTTTTT | CASSEGGTNEKLFF
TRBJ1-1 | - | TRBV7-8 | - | TGTGCCAGCAGCCCTATGGGGGGGGACAACACTGAAGCTTTCTTT | CASSPMGGDNTEAFF
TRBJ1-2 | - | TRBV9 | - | TGTGCCAGCAGCCCCCCCGGGGGAGGGAGCTATGGCTACACCTTC | CASSPPGGGSYGYTF
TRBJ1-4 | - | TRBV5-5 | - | TGTGCCAGCAGCCCACCGGGACAAGGGGAAAAACTGTTTTTT | CASSPPGQGEKLFF
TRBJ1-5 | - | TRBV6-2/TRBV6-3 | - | TGTGCCAGCAGTCCCCCCTCCCTACAGCCGCCGCCCCAGCATTTT | CASSPPSLQPPPQHF
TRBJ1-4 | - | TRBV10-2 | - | TGCGCCAGCAGTGAGTCAGCGGGAGAGAATGAAAAACTGTTTTTT | CASSESAGENEKLFF
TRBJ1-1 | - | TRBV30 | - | TGTGCCTGGGGGGGACAGAACACTGAAGCTTTCTTT | CAWGGQNTEAFF
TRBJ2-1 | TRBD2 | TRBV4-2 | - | TGTGCCAGCAGCCAACTAGCGGGAGGGGATGAGCAGTTCTTC | CASSQLAGGDEQFF
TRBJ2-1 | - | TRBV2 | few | TGTGCCAGCAGCCGGCTAGCTTATCAGTTCTTC | CASSRLAYQFF
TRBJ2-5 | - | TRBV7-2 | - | TGTGCCAGCAGCTTGATTAGTCTCGAGACCCAGTACTTC | CASSLISLETQYF
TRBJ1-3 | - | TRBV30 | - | TGTGCCTGGAGTTTACCAGGGTTGTCTGGAAACACCATATATTTT | CAWSLPGLSGNTIYF
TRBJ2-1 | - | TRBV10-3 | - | TGTGCCATCAGTGGGGCTAGCGACTCCTACAATGAGCAGTTCTTC | CAISGASDSYNEQFF
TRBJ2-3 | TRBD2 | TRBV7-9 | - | TGTGCCAGCAGCTTAGCGCCTGGGGGGGGGAGCACAGATACGCAGTATTTT | CASSLAPGGGSTDTQYF
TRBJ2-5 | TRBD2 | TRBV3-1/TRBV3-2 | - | TGTGCCAGCAGCCAAGATACGTTTTCTAGCGGGTACCAAGAGACCCAGTACTTC | CASSQDTFSSGYQETQYF
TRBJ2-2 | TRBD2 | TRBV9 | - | TGTGCCAGCAGCGTAACAGCGGGAGTAACCGGGGAGCTGTTTTTT | CASSVTAGVTGELFF
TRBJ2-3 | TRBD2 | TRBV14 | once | TGTGCCAGCAGCCCCGGGACTAGCGGGGGGGCGATTTGGGCAGATACGCAGTATTTT | CASSPGTSGGAIWADTQYF
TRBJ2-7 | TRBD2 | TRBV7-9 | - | TGTGCCAGCAGCGAGAGCGGGAGCGGGACCTCCTACGAGCAGTACTTC | CASSESGSGTSYEQYF
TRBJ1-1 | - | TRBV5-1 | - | TGCGCCAGCAGCCCAAACACGGGGTTGGGCACTGAAGCTTTCTTT | CASSPNTGLGTEAFF
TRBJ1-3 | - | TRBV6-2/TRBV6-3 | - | TGTGCCAGCAGTGCCGGACAGAGGAGCTCTGGAAACACCATATATTTT | CASSAGQRSSGNTIYF
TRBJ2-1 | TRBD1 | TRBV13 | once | TGTGCCAGCAGGCGGACAGGGGGCATCGACGAGCAGTTCTTC | CASRRTGGIDEQFF
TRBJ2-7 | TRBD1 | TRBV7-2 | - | TGTGCCAGCAGCCCCGGACAGGGGGGCGAGCAGTACTTC | CASSPGQGGEQYF
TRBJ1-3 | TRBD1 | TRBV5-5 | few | TGTGCCAGCAGCTTGTATGGGACAGGCCCTGGAAACACCATATATTTT | CASSLYGTGPGNTIYF
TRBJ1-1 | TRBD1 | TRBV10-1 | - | TGCGCCAGCAGCCGGACAGGTCAGTCTGAAGCTTTCTTT | CASSRTGQSEAFF
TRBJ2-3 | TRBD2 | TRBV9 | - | TGTGCCAGCAGCGTGACTCGTAGCGGGGGGGCTGCAGATACGCAGTATTTT | CASSVTRSGGAADTQYF
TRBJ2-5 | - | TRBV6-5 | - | TGTGCCAGCAGTTACTCGACGGGGGGCAGGGAGACCCAGTACTTC | CASSYSTGGRETQYF
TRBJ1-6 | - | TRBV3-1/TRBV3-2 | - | TGTGCCAGCAGATTAACGATGACAGGTGCTAATTCACCCCTCCACTTT | CASRLTMTGANSPLHF
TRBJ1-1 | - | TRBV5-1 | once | TGCGCCAGCAGCGAGCTTGGGGGCCTGAACACTGAAGCTTTCTTT | CASSELGGLNTEAFF
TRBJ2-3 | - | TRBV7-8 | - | TGTGCCAGCGCCAAGGGGTGGGGCGCAGATACGCAGTATTTT | CASAKGWGADTQYF
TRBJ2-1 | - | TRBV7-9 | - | TGTGCCAGCAGCTTAGAGACTAGAGGCGCGAATGAGCAGTTCTTC | CASSLETRGANEQFF
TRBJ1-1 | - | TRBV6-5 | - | TGTGCCAGCAGTAAACAGCCGAACACTGAAGCTTTCTTT | CASSKQPNTEAFF
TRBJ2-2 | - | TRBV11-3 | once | TGTGCCAGCAGCTCTGACAGTAACACCGGGGAGCTGTTTTTT | CASSSDSNTGELFF
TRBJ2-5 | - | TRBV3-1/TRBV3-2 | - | TGTGCCAGCAGCCAAGAAACAAGTCCAGGGGCCCAGTACTTC | CASSQETSPGAQYF
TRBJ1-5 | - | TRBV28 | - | TGTGCCAGCAGTTTTGGAGGGTCAAATCAGCCCCAGCATTTT | CASSFGGSNQPQHF
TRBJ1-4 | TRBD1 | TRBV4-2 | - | TGTGCCAGCAGCCCCCGCAGGGGGGATGATGAAAAACTGTTTTTT | CASSPRRGDDEKLFF
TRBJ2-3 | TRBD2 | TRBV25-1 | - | TGTGCCAGCAGCTACAAGGCACTAGCGGGGACAGATACGCAGTATTTT | CASSYKALAGTDTQYF
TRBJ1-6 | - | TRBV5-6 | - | TGTGCCAGCAGCTCGGTTCAGGGTTCCTCAAATTCACCCCTCCACTTT | CASSSVQGSSNSPLHF
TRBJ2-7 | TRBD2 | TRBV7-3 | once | TGTGCCAGCAGCTTACGGGCGGGAGAAGGTGAGCAGTACTTC | CASSLRAGEGEQYF